This passage covers 19 T cell receptor beta chains from one sample sequenced in a study of tumor-infiltrating lymphocytes in localized non-small cell lung cancer. Using immunoSEQ multiplex PCR, the repertoire was profiled, and TCRdb retains in-frame clones only, with some absent. The table lists 9,500 to 15,000 clones, around 76% of them singletons. The sequenced material came from lung tumor tissue. The source of these receptors is a human donor with non-small cell lung cancer.

The gene calls are TRBV28 and TRBJ2-1; 9 bases line up with TRBD2. The germline gives CDR1 MDHEN, CDR2 SYDVKM. V shed 4 bases and J 6 bases; nucleotides not matched to a gene: 10. This CDR3 is built from 16 residues. CDR3 in amino acids: CASSSTRGRGFNEQFF. The CDR3 DNA reads as TGTGCCAGCAGTTCAACACGCGGGAGGGGATTCAATGAGCAGTTCTTC.

This rearrangement joins TRBV7-8 to TRBJ2-7, with TRBD2 matching over 10 bases. In germline, CDR1 is SGHVS, CDR2 FQNEAQ. Trimming removed 3 bases from V and 4 bases from J; junction bases left unmatched: 6. The CDR3 runs to 15 residues. The CDR3 region is CASSFFLAGVYEQYF. Written as DNA, the CDR3 is TGTGCCAGCAGCTTTTTCCTAGCGGGGGTATACGAGCAGTACTTC.

A few counts support this clone. This chain uses TRBV29-1 with TRBJ2-4; D possibly corresponds to TRBD2 (6 bases). The CDR3 has 12 residues. Germline CDR1 and CDR2: SQVTM and ANQGSEA. Trimming shortened V by 4 bases and J by 6 bases, and 10 bases separated the two germline ends. The DNA for the CDR3 is TGCAGCGTTGCCCTGGGGGGAAACATTCAGTACTTC. It specifies CSVALGGNIQYF.

This chain uses TRBV7-8 with TRBJ2-3, with 14 bases matching TRBD2. In germline, CDR1 is SGHVS, CDR2 FQNEAQ. The CDR3 covers 17 residues. J lost 4 bases, V lost 5 bases, and 8 bases had no gene match. The CDR3 DNA follows: TGTGCCAGCAGCACCCGACTAGCGGGGGGGCCGTCAGATACGCAGTATTTT. Translation gives CASSTRLAGGPSDTQYF.

This clone is medium-sized in the sample. The chain joins TRBV19 to TRBJ2-1, with TRBD1 matching 8 bases. With 5 bases clipped from V and 9 bases from J, the junction kept 9 bases outside the gene matches. The CDR3 covers 14 residues. CDR1 and CDR2 from the germline V gene are LNHDA and SQIVND (reference sequence). The chain's CDR3 is CASSLGQGGVEQFF. CDR3 sequence (DNA): TGTGCCAGTAGTCTCGGACAGGGTGGGGTTGAGCAGTTCTTC. Complete variable domain (other parts from reference TRBV19 and TRBJ2-1): DGGITQSPKYLFRKEGQNVTLSCEQNLNHDAMYWYRQDPGQGLRLIYYSQIVNDFQKGDIAEGYSVSREKKESFPLTVTSAQKNPTAFYLCASSLGQGGVEQFFGPGTRLTVL.

The rearrangement links TRBV18 to TRBJ1-1; D is possibly TRBD1 (5 bases). In germline, CDR1 is KGHSH, CDR2 LQKENI. CDR3 length equals 13 residues. With 7 bases removed from V and 3 bases from J, the gap between germline ends came to 12 bases. CDR3 loop: CASLVVGDTEAFF. For the CDR3, the DNA is TGTGCCAGCTTAGTTGTGGGGGACACTGAAGCTTTCTTT.

This rearrangement joins TRBV2 to TRBJ2-7, with 8 nucleotides matching TRBD2. This CDR3 is 15 amino acids long. The junction had 7 bases not matched to a gene; V was cut back by 3 bases and J by 3 bases. Germline V CDR1 and CDR2: SNHLY, FYNNEI. This CDR3 reads CASSEWAGGNYEQYV. CDR3 DNA sequence: TGTGCCAGCAGTGAGTGGGCGGGGGGTAACTACGAGCAGTACGTC.

The J gene is TRBJ2-7, the V gene TRBV18; tentatively, D is TRBD1 or TRBD2 (5 bases each). Trimming stripped 8 bases from V and 5 bases from J, with 13 bases between. The CDR3 loop spans 12 amino acids. Germline CDR1 is KGHSH and CDR2 is LQKENI. DNA for the CDR3: TGTGCCAGCGGGACGGGGATCAACGAGCAGTACTTC. It yields the protein CASGTGINEQYF.

V usage is TRBV18 and J usage is TRBJ1-2, with D uncertain. The CDR3 has 13 residues. Germline V gives CDR1 KGHSH, CDR2 LQKENI. V was cut by 3 bases and J by 3 bases, with 8 bases left in between. The CDR3 region has the DNA TGTGCCAGCTCACCCGACGGAGACTATGGCTACACCTTC. The encoded protein is CASSPDGDYGYTF.

This clone was seen once. This chain connects TRBV4-2 to TRBJ2-5; TRBD1 or TRBD2 may be the D gene (6 bases each). This CDR3 is 18 amino acids long. Germline V gene sequence: CDR1 LGHNA, CDR2 YNFKEQ. V lost 4 bases to trimming and J lost 1 base, with 22 bases between them. The CDR3 DNA sequence: TGTGCCAGCAGCCTTGGGGGGAATACAGGGCAGTCCCAAGAGACCCAGTACTTC. Its translation: CASSLGGNTGQSQETQYF.

The J gene is TRBJ2-5, the V gene TRBV5-1; 9 nucleotides match TRBD2. Germline CDR1 and CDR2: SGHRS and YFSETQ. Losses at the gene ends were 4 bases for V and 0 bases for J; bases not matched to a gene: 7. The CDR3 runs 16 residues. The CDR3 DNA reads TGCGCCAGCAGCGGAGTTAGCGGGGGAAACCAAGAGACCCAGTACTTC. This sequence encodes CASSGVSGGNQETQYF.

This sequence joins TRBV29-1 and TRBJ2-5; 7 bases fit TRBD2. This CDR3 spans 12 amino acids. Trimming at V came to 4 bases and at J to 5 bases, leaving 4 bases not matched to a gene. Germline CDR1 SQVTM, CDR2 ANQGSEA. The CDR3 nucleotides read TGCAGCGTTGGGGTCGGGGGGGAGACCCAGTACTTC. Translating gives CSVGVGGETQYF.

CDR3 region: CASSDGTEGGNEKLFF. Here the CDR3 DNA reads TGTGCCAGCAGTGATGGGACAGAGGGGGGGAATGAAAAACTGTTTTTT. The chain employs TRBV2 and TRBJ1-4, with 7 bases fitting TRBD1. With 3 bases clipped from V and 5 bases from J, the junction kept 9 bases outside the gene matches. Germline V gives CDR1 SNHLY, CDR2 FYNNEI. This CDR3 is 16 amino acids long.

The CDR3 bases are TGTGCCAGCAGCTTAAGGTTGCAGATGGGCTACACCTTC. Encoded protein: CASSLRLQMGYTF. V usage is TRBV13 and J usage is TRBJ1-2, with no clear D. Trimming cost V 2 bases and J 8 bases, with 12 bases left between them. CDR3 length equals 13 residues. The germline CDR1 and CDR2 sequences are PRHDT and FYEKMQ (reference sequence).

V usage is TRBV30 and J usage is TRBJ1-2; D remains ambiguous. V lost 8 bases and J lost 5, with 18 bases in between. The V gene's germline CDR1 is GTSNPN and CDR2 SVGIG (reference sequence). The CDR3 has 13 amino acids. The CDR3 is CARSPWGRYGYTF. CDR3 in DNA: TGTGCCCGCTCCCCCTGGGGTAGGTATGGCTACACCTTC.

V and J are TRBV2 and TRBJ2-5; D is tentatively TRBD1 or TRBD2 (5 bases each). V gave up 7 bases and J gave up 1 base, with 16 bases separating them. The CDR3 covers 15 residues. Germline V gene lookup returns CDR1 SNHLY and CDR2 FYNNEI. This CDR3 is CASNAGTIPQETQYF. The CDR3 DNA is TGTGCCAGCAATGCAGGGACGATCCCCCAAGAGACCCAGTACTTC.

The V and J genes are TRBV5-6 and TRBJ2-3; 8 positions agree with TRBD1. The V segment lost 4 bases and the J segment 2 bases; nucleotides outside the gene matches: 9. The germline V gene encodes CDR1 SGHDT and CDR2 YYEEEE. This CDR3 region has 16 residues. Here the CDR3 DNA reads TGTGCCAGCAGCGCCCCGGGACAGGAGCCCACAGATACGCAGTATTTT. This translates into CASSAPGQEPTDTQYF.

This clone was observed once. The chain couples TRBV20-1 to TRBJ2-1; 9 bases align to TRBD2. The CDR3 covers 11 residues. Trimming at V came to 3 bases and at J to 15 bases, leaving 6 bases not matched to a gene. CDR1 is DFQATT, CDR2 SNEGSKA, per germline (reference sequence). The CDR3 loop reads CSARVAGEWFF. For the CDR3, the DNA is TGCAGTGCTAGGGTAGCGGGAGAATGGTTCTTC.

The genes are TRBV6-6 and TRBJ2-3, with D unresolved. Deletions cut 0 bases from V and 4 bases from J, with 8 bases between. The CDR3 has 14 amino acids. Germline values: CDR1 MNHNY, CDR2 SVGAGI (reference sequence). CDR3: CASSYSQASDTQYF. The CDR3 nucleotides are TGTGCCAGCAGTTACTCGCAGGCGTCAGATACGCAGTATTTT.